Included here is one T cell receptor (beta chain) sequence, with context. The record originates from a study of PD-L1 blockade in urothelial cancer. Time point defined: peripheral blood 6 weeks after treatment start. Locally advanced or metastatic urothelial carcinoma was present in patients. Measured with immunoSEQ multiplex PCR; TCRdb has only the in-frame clones, and not every one. This sample has roughly 40,000 clones; about 90% occur once, and the top ten carry about 7.3%. CDR3 length: 16 amino acids. V shed 0 bases and J 3 bases; nucleotides not matched to a gene: 3. CDR1 and CDR2 from the germline V gene are SGHRS and YFSETQ.

The chain recombines TRBV5-1 with TRBJ2-3, with 11 bases that match TRBD2. The starting material was PBMCs, obtained around atezolizumab (anti-PD-L1) treatment. This clonotype was sampled from a man between 70 and 80 years old with urothelial cancer. In DNA, the CDR3 is TGCGCCAGCAGCTTGGGGGGACTAGCGGCTACAGATACGCAGTATTTT. It yields the protein CASSLGGLAATDTQYF. Full variable domain (missing parts from reference TRBV5-1 and TRBJ2-3): KAGVTQTPRYLIKTRGQQVTLSCSPISGHRSVSWYQQTPGQGLQFLFEYFSETQRNKGNFPGRFSGRQFSNSRSEMNVSTLELGDSALYLCASSLGGLAATDTQYFGPGTRLTVL.